This T cell receptor beta chain stems from a study of T cell repertoires in cytomegalovirus infection. MiXCR was run by TCRdb on the reads, yielding one entry per CDR3 protein. The sample contains about 220,000 distinct CDR3 sequences, around two fifths of which appear only once. Concerning this clonotype: What it binds is unknown.

Findings of the study overall: The cumulative frequency of public TCR beta families distinguished individuals who carried CMV together with the relevant HLA.

The length of the CDR3 is 15 residues. Per germline, CDR1 LNHNV and CDR2 YYDKDF (reference sequence). V dropped 0 bases and J dropped 3 bases, with 9 bases sitting between them. The chain links TRBV15 to TRBJ1-5; D is perhaps TRBD1 (5 bases). This sample comprised CD8+ T cells from cultured PBMCs, obtained from culture after CMV antigen stimulation. The clonotype comes from a human donor in good health (CMV status not recorded). Some clones in this sample may be carry-over from other donors' samples. The CDR3 DNA follows: TGTGCCACCAGCAGAGACAGGGCTACCAATCAGCCCCAGCATTTT. This sequence encodes CATSRDRATNQPQHF.